The 16 T cell receptor beta chains in this list originate from one sample, sequenced in a study of blood T cells in healthy people across ages. The use of a sample-barcoded 5' primer and a J-beta primer mix characterized a second PCR of about 6 to 12 cycles. TCRdb re-called the 5' RACE reads through MiXCR, storing one row per CDR3 protein. The profile shows some 900,000 distinct CDR3 sequences, about 48% of them singletons. Sequenced material: blood. These receptors were obtained from a man aged 30-40 years in good health.

The chain combines TRBV11-2 with TRBJ2-1; TRBD2 agrees at 8 bases. V was pared by 2 bases and J by 13 bases, with 10 bases of the junction left unmatched. CDR3 length: 14 amino acids. Germline loops: CDR1 SGHAT, CDR2 FQNNGV. The CDR3 DNA sequence: TGTGCCAGCAGCTTAACGGGGGGGCAAGAGACCCAGTTCTTC. Translation: CASSLTGGQETQFF.

The chain recombines TRBV20-1 with TRBJ2-5; the match to TRBD2 covers 12 bases. The CDR3 extends over 16 amino acids. The germline gives CDR1 DFQATT, CDR2 SNEGSKA (reference sequence). Trimming cost V 2 bases and J 4 bases; bases outside gene matches: 8. CDR3 loop: CSARLSSGGALETQYF. CDR3 nucleotides: TGCAGTGCTAGACTCTCTAGCGGGGGGGCGTTAGAGACCCAGTACTTC.

The sample holds many counts of this clonotype. Compared with germline, one end of the junction differs, possibly owing to a read error. The rearrangement joins TRBV11-2 to TRBJ2-5; 7 positions match TRBD1. Looked up from germline, CDR1 is SGHAT and CDR2 is FQNNGV. The CDR3 is 15 amino acids. This chain's CDR3 is CASSLGQGVRETQYF. The CDR3 DNA reads as TGTGCTAGCAGCTTAGGGCAGGGGGTACGGGAGACCCAGTACTTC.

This clonotype has just a few counts. J is TRBJ2-1 and V is TRBV10-3; D is unresolved. Deletions cut 3 bases from V and 5 bases from J, with 8 bases between. CDR3 size: 13 residues. In germline, CDR1 is ENHRY, CDR2 SYGVKD. CDR3 DNA sequence: TGTGCCATCAGTGATATTGGGAACAATGAGCAGTTCTTC. It specifies CAISDIGNNEQFF.

The CDR3 nucleotides read TGCAGTGCTACCCGGCGGGAATATTACAATGAGCAGTTCTTC. This gives the protein CSATRREYYNEQFF. The chain uses TRBV20-1 and TRBJ2-1, with a weak D call TRBD2 (6 bases). Trimming removed 4 bases at V and 4 bases at J, with 14 bases between. The CDR3 is 14 residues long. CDR1 is DFQATT, CDR2 SNEGSKA, per germline (reference sequence).

The V and J genes are TRBV12-3 or TRBV12-4 and TRBJ2-7; D not resolved. The better agreement between TRBJ2-5 and the DNA end casts doubt on the J call. The CDR3 covers 13 residues. The CDR3 here is CASSQNVGETQYF. The CDR3, as DNA: TGTGCCAGCAGTCAAAACGTGGGGGAGACCCAGTACTTC.

This chain links TRBV6-2 or TRBV6-3 with TRBJ2-3; D might be TRBD2 (6 bases). The V end was cut by 2 bases, the J end by 3 bases, with 15 bases between. CDR1 is MNHEY and CDR2 is SVGEGT in the germline V gene. The CDR3 spans 16 residues. CDR3 bases: TGTGCCAGCAGTTACGGACCGGGGGAAGGGACAGATACGCAGTATTTT. The encoded protein is CASSYGPGEGTDTQYF.

This clonotype came up a few times. The chain combines TRBV4-1 with TRBJ1-6; weak D call: TRBD1 (6 bases). The CDR3 spans 16 residues. Deletions cut 0 bases from V and 8 bases from J, with 14 bases between. Germline lookup yields CDR1 MGHRA and CDR2 YSYEKL. Here the CDR3 reads CASSQDGGGRDSPLHF. DNA of the CDR3: TGCGCCAGCAGCCAAGATGGAGGGGGTCGAGATTCACCCCTCCACTTT.

This sequence joins TRBV28 and TRBJ1-5; D unclear. CDR1 MDHEN and CDR2 SYDVKM come from the germline V gene. The V gene lost 5 bases and the J gene lost 3 bases, with 14 bases spanning the gap. CDR3 size: 15 residues. The CDR3 loop is CASSPNGLVNQPQHF. As DNA, the CDR3 is TGTGCCAGCAGTCCCAACGGTCTCGTCAATCAGCCCCAGCATTTT.

To note about this clonotype: A clone one base away is much larger, so this may be a read error. The chain links TRBV12-3 or TRBV12-4 to TRBJ2-3; D remains ambiguous. Trimming shortened V by 6 bases and J by 2 bases, and 6 bases separated the two germline ends. This CDR3 is 12 amino acids long. The CDR3 nucleotides read TGTGCCAGCAGATTGATCACAGATACGCAGTATTTT. It yields the protein CASRLITDTQYF.

This clonotype was observed a few times. The chain combines TRBV5-5 with TRBJ1-4; 8 bases align to TRBD1. Germline CDR1 SGHKS, CDR2 YYEKEE (reference sequence). CDR3 length equals 14 residues. After removal of 2 bases from V and 10 bases from J, the junction contained 7 bases not matched to a gene. The CDR3 bases are TGTGCCAGCAGCTTCGGACAGGGTGGGGGAAAACTGTTTTTT. This codes for CASSFGQGGGKLFF.

The chain links TRBV20-1 to TRBJ2-4, with D perhaps matching TRBD2 (6 bases). Germline V CDR1 and CDR2: DFQATT, SNEGSKA (reference sequence). Trimming removed 5 bases from V and 0 bases from J, with 14 bases in between. The length of the CDR3 is 15 residues. Written as DNA, the CDR3 is TGCAGTGCTCCTCCGAACGGGGGAGCCAAAAACATTCAGTACTTC. It codes for CSAPPNGGAKNIQYF.

The V and J genes are TRBV9 and TRBJ2-5; D tentatively reads TRBD1 or TRBD2 (5 bases each). V was cut by 3 bases and J by 2 bases, with 8 bases left in between. The germline gives CDR1 SGDLS, CDR2 YYNGEE. The CDR3 has 13 residues. CDR3 in DNA: TGTGCCAGCAGCGAGGGACCTCAAGAGACCCAGTACTTC. Its translation: CASSEGPQETQYF.

This chain connects TRBV20-1 to TRBJ2-1; D gene uncertain. The V gene's germline CDR1 is DFQATT and CDR2 SNEGSKA (reference sequence). V was clipped by 3 bases and J by 0 bases, with 3 bases between them. The CDR3 is made up of 12 amino acids. CDR3 sequence: CSASPSYNEQFF. The CDR3 DNA reads as TGCAGTGCTAGCCCCTCCTACAATGAGCAGTTCTTC.

The genes are TRBV6-5 and TRBJ2-5; 10 bases line up with TRBD2. The CDR3 has 18 amino acids. The ends lost 4 bases at V and 0 bases at J; junction bases unmatched: 11. In germline, CDR1 is MNHEY, CDR2 SVGAGI. CDR3 in amino acids: CASSLGTSAGKYQETQYF. In DNA form, the CDR3 reads TGTGCCAGCAGTTTAGGGACTAGCGCAGGAAAGTACCAAGAGACCCAGTACTTC.

This clonotype was counted a few times. V usage is TRBV7-2 and J usage is TRBJ2-3; D might be TRBD2 (6 bases). Trimming stripped 0 bases from V and 4 bases from J, with 14 bases between. Germline values: CDR1 SGHTA, CDR2 FQGNSA. CDR3 length: 16 residues. The CDR3 nucleotides read TGTGCCAGCAGCTTAGCCGGGACTTGGGCCGCAGATACGCAGTATTTT. This sequence encodes CASSLAGTWAADTQYF.